The sequence of this T cell receptor (beta chain) was determined in a study of T cells in Graves' hyperthyroidism and ophthalmopathy. Points from the study as a whole: Most clonotypes expanded in the thyroid (above 0.001) were also present in blood.

RNA transcripts provided the source from which TCR beta CDR3 regions were amplified. The TCR CDR3 first-round RT-PCR relied on the HTBI primer set. TCRdb itself ran the multiplex PCR reads through MiXCR, one entry per CDR3 protein. The sample consists of around 450,000 distinct CDR3 sequences, approximately 15% of them appearing once. About this clonotype: As yet, its antigen is unknown.

Deletions cut 6 bases from V and 1 base from J, with 15 bases between. The V gene's germline CDR1 is DFQATT and CDR2 SNEGSKA (reference sequence). The CDR3 is made up of 14 amino acids. The chain links TRBV20-1 to TRBJ1-2, with D perhaps TRBD1 (6 bases). Sample: blood. This receptor was taken from a woman aged 18 to 35 with Graves' hyperthyroidism. The CDR3 coding sequence is TGCAGTGCCAAAAGGGGGGGATTTAACTATGGCTACACCTTC. Translated, it gives CSAKRGGFNYGYTF.